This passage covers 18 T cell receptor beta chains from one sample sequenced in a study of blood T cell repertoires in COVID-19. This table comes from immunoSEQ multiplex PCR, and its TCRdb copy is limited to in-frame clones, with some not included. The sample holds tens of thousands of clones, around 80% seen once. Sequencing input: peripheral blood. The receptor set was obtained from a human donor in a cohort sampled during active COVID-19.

The CDR3 here is CASSYRNTPEKLFF. In nucleotides, the CDR3 is TGTGCCAGCAGCTACAGGAATACCCCTGAAAAACTGTTTTTT. This rearrangement joins TRBV7-9 to TRBJ1-4, with a tentative D call TRBD1 (5 bases). This CDR3 has 14 amino acids. The germline V gene encodes CDR1 SEHNR and CDR2 FQNEAQ (reference sequence). Trimming took 4 bases from V and 7 from J, leaving 13 bases between them.

CDR3 DNA: TGTGCCAGCAGCCAGGGGGCTGGCACAGATACGCAGTATTTT. It yields the protein CASSQGAGTDTQYF. This chain joins TRBV6-4 and TRBJ2-3; TRBD1 aligns across 8 bases. With 6 bases clipped from V and 1 base from J, the junction kept 3 bases outside the gene matches. This CDR3 region has 14 residues. Germline values: CDR1 MRHNA, CDR2 SNTAGT.

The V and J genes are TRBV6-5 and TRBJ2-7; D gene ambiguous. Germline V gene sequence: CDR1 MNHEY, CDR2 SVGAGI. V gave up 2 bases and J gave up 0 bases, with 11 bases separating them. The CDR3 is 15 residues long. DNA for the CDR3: TGTGCCAGCAGTTACAAGCTCCCCAACTCCTACGAGCAGTACTTC. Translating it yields CASSYKLPNSYEQYF.

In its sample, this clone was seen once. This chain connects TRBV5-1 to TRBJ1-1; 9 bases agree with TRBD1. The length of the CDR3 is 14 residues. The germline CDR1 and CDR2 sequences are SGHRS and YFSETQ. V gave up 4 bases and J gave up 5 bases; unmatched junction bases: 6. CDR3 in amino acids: CASSPGQGGTEAFF. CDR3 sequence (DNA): TGCGCCAGCAGCCCGGGACAGGGTGGGACTGAAGCTTTCTTT.

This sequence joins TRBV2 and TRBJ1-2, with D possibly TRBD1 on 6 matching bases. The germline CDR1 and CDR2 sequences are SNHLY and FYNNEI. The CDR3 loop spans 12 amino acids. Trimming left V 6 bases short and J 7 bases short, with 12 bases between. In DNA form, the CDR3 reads TGTGCCAGCAGCGAGGGGGAGACTGGCTACACCTTC. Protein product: CASSEGETGYTF.

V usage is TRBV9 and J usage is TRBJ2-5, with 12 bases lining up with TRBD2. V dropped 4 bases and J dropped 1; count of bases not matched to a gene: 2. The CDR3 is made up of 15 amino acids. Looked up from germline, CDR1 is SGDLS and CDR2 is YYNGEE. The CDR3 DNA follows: TGTGCCAGCAGCAGGACTAGCGGGGTCCAAGAGACCCAGTACTTC. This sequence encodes CASSRTSGVQETQYF.

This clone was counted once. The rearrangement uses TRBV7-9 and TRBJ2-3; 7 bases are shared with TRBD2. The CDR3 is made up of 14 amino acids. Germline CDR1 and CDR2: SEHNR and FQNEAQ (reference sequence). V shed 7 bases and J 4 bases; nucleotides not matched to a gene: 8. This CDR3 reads CASTPSGVPDTQYF. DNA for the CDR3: TGTGCCAGCACCCCCAGCGGGGTTCCAGATACGCAGTATTTT.

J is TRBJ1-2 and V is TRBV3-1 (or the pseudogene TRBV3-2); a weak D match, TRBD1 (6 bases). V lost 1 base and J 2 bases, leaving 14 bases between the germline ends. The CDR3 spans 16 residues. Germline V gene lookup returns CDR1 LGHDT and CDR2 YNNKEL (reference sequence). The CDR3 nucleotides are TGTGCCAGCAGCCAAGTTGGGGGGGCCCTGAACTATGGCTACACCTTC. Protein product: CASSQVGGALNYGYTF.

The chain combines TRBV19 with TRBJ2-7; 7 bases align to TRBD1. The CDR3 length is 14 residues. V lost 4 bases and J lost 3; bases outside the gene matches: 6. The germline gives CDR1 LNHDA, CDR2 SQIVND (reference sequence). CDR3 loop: CASSKGTEYYEQYF. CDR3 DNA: TGTGCCAGTAGTAAAGGGACAGAATACTACGAGCAGTACTTC. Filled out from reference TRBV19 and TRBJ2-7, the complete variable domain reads DGGITQSPKYLFRKEGQNVTLSCEQNLNHDAMYWYRQDPGQGLRLIYYSQIVNDFQKGDIAEGYSVSREKKESFPLTVTSAQKNPTAFYLCASSKGTEYYEQYFGPGTRLTVT.

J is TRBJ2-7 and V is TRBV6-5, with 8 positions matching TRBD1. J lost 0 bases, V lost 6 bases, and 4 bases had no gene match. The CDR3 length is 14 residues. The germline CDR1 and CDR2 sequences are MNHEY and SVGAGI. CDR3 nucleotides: TGTGCCAGCAGCCGGGACAGGAGCTCCTACGAGCAGTACTTC. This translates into CASSRDRSSYEQYF.

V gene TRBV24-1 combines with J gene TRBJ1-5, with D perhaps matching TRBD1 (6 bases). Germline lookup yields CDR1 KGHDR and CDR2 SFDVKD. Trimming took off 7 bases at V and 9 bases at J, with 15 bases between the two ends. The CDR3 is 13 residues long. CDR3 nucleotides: TGTGCCACCAGGGGGGCGTCCGAGGGGCCCCAGCATTTT. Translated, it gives CATRGASEGPQHF.

CDR3 sequence: CACSGPHEQFF. CDR3 bases: TGTGCCTGCAGCGGGCCCCATGAGCAGTTCTTC. V and J are TRBV30 and TRBJ2-1; TRBD2 might be the D (6 bases). Looked up from germline, CDR1 is GTSNPN and CDR2 is SVGIG (reference sequence). The CDR3 has 11 residues. V lost 6 bases to trimming and J lost 8 bases, with 11 bases between them.

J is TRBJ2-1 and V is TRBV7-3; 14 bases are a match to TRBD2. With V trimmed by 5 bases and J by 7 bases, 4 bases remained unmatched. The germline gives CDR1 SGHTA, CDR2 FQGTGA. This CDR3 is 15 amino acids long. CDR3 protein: CASSPRTSGGNEQFF. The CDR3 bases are TGTGCCAGCAGCCCAAGGACTAGCGGGGGGAATGAGCAGTTCTTC.

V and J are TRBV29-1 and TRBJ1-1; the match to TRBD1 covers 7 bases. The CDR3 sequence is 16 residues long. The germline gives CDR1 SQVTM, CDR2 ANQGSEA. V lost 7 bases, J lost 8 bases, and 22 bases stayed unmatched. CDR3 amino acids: CSAEGAQGDDMDEAFF. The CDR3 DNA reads TGCAGCGCAGAAGGGGCCCAGGGGGATGACATGGACGAAGCTTTCTTT.

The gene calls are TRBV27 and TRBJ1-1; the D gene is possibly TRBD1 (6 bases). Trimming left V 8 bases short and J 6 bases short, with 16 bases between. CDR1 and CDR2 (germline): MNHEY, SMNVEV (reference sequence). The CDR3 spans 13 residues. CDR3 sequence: CASGPRGGAEAFF. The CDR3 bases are TGTGCCAGCGGACCTAGGGGGGGGGCTGAAGCTTTCTTT.

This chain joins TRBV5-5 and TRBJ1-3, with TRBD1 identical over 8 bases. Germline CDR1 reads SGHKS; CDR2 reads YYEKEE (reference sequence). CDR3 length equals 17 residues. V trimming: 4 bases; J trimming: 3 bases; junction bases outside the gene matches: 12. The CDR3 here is CASSLLRTGSGGNTIYF. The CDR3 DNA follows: TGTGCCAGCAGCCTCCTACGGACAGGGTCTGGTGGAAACACCATATATTTT.

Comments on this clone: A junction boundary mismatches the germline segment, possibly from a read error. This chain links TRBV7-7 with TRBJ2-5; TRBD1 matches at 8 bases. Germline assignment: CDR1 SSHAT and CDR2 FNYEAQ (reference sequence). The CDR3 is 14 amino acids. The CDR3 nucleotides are TGTGCTAGCAGCTTTGCAGGGGGCAGGGAGACCCAGTACTTC. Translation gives CASSFAGGRETQYF.

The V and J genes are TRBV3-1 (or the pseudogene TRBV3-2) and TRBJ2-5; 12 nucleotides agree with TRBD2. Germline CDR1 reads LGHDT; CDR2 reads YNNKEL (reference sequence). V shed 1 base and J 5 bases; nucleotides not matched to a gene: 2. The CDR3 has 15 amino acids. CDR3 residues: CASSQASGGAETQYF. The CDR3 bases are TGTGCCAGCAGCCAAGCTAGCGGGGGGGCGGAGACCCAGTACTTC.